These 26 T cell receptor beta chains came from one sample sequenced in a study of blood T cell repertoires in COVID-19. Profiling relied on immunoSEQ multiplex PCR, and the TCRdb table lists in-frame clones only, not all of them. The sample yields around 99,000 clones, around 82% seen once. The material sequenced was peripheral blood. The receptors come from a woman aged 50 to 65 with acute or convalescent COVID-19.

The rearrangement links TRBV5-1 to TRBJ2-7; 8 bases fit TRBD2. The CDR3 length is 15 residues. The ends lost 2 bases at V and 5 bases at J; junction bases unmatched: 9. Per the germline V gene, CDR1 is SGHRS and CDR2 is YFSETQ. The CDR3 sequence is CASSLLLAETNEQYF. DNA of the CDR3: TGCGCCAGCAGCTTACTACTAGCGGAGACAAACGAGCAGTACTTC. The entire variable domain, with the rest obtained from reference TRBV5-1 and TRBJ2-7, is as follows: KAGVTQTPRYLIKTRGQQVTLSCSPISGHRSVSWYQQTPGQGLQFLFEYFSETQRNKGNFPGRFSGRQFSNSRSEMNVSTLELGDSALYLCASSLLLAETNEQYFGPGTRLTVT.

The V call is TRBV13, the J call TRBJ1-2, with 7 bases that match TRBD1. The germline V gene encodes CDR1 PRHDT and CDR2 FYEKMQ (reference sequence). The V segment lost 5 bases and the J segment 0 bases; nucleotides outside the gene matches: 6. The CDR3 sequence is 15 residues long. The CDR3: CASSQNRGANYGYTF. The DNA of the CDR3 is TGTGCCAGCAGCCAAAACAGGGGAGCTAACTATGGCTACACCTTC.

The J gene is TRBJ1-1, the V gene TRBV9; no firm D call. The CDR3 covers 13 residues. V was shortened by 4 bases and J by 2 bases, with 9 bases between the two germline ends. Per the germline V gene, CDR1 is SGDLS and CDR2 is YYNGEE. CDR3 sequence reads: CASSRDRNTEAFF. CDR3 DNA sequence: TGTGCCAGCAGCCGGGATCGTAACACTGAAGCTTTCTTT. Based on the CDR3 plus reference TRBV9 and TRBJ1-1, the full variable domain is DSGVTQTPKHLITATGQRVTLRCSPRSGDLSVYWYQQSLDQGLQFLIQYYNGEERAKGNILERFSAQQFPDLHSELNLSSLELGDSALYFCASSRDRNTEAFFGQGTRLTVV.

The J gene is TRBJ1-5, the V gene TRBV6-6; the match to TRBD1 covers 7 bases. V trimming: 5 bases; J trimming: 1 base; junction bases outside the gene matches: 14. The CDR3 totals 18 residues. Germline V lookup: CDR1 MNHNY, CDR2 SVGAGI (reference sequence). Here the CDR3 reads CASSRTIQGGISNQPQHF. CDR3 in DNA: TGTGCCAGCAGTCGTACGATCCAGGGGGGTATAAGCAATCAGCCCCAGCATTTT.

The CDR3 nucleotides read TGTGCCAGCAGCGGGGAAAGATATGGCTACACCTTC. Residues: CASSGERYGYTF. The genes are TRBV2 and TRBJ1-2; D not certain. Germline lookup yields CDR1 SNHLY and CDR2 FYNNEI. The CDR3 consists of 12 residues. V lost 6 bases to trimming and J lost 5 bases, with 10 bases between them.

This clone was counted between two and nine times. CDR3 in DNA: TGTGCCAGCAGCTACGGACAGGGGGCGAGTGGCTACACCTTC. Protein product: CASSYGQGASGYTF. The rearrangement links TRBV5-8 to TRBJ1-2, with 11 positions matching TRBD1. The CDR3 extends over 14 amino acids. Per germline, CDR1 SGHTS and CDR2 YDEGEE. Trimming removed 3 bases from V and 7 bases from J; junction bases left unmatched: 5.

The chain recombines TRBV18 with TRBJ1-1; D unresolved. Trimming took off 1 base at V and 2 bases at J, with 14 bases between the two ends. Germline values: CDR1 KGHSH, CDR2 LQKENI. The CDR3 contains 16 residues. The CDR3 nucleotides read TGTGCCAGCTCACCACTATCGGCCGGAGATAACACTGAAGCTTTCTTT. Amino acids: CASSPLSAGDNTEAFF.

V is TRBV4-2 and J is TRBJ2-7; tentatively, D is TRBD2 (5 bases). Germline V gives CDR1 LGHNA, CDR2 YNFKEQ. The V end lost 1 base, the J end lost 5 bases, and 15 bases lay between the germline ends. There are 15 residues in the CDR3. The CDR3 here is CASSQALSNGNEQYF. The CDR3, as DNA: TGTGCCAGCAGCCAAGCCCTAAGTAACGGGAACGAGCAGTACTTC.

V and J are TRBV6-5 and TRBJ2-3; tentative D call: TRBD2 (6 bases). Germline loops: CDR1 MNHEY, CDR2 SVGAGI. The CDR3 extends over 15 amino acids. Trimming shortened V by 4 bases and J by 4 bases, and 15 bases separated the two germline ends. The CDR3 nucleotides read TGTGCCAGCAGTTCCGGGACTTTGGGCGCAGATACGCAGTATTTT. Translation gives CASSSGTLGADTQYF.

The sample holds one count of this clone. The genes are TRBV5-6 and TRBJ1-6; D uncertain. Germline CDR1 reads SGHDT; CDR2 reads YYEEEE. V was shortened by 0 bases and J by 7 bases, with 8 bases between the two germline ends. CDR3 length: 14 residues. The CDR3 nucleotides are TGTGCCAGCAGCTTGGTCTCGCAGAATTCACCCCTCCACTTT. Its protein product is CASSLVSQNSPLHF.

The chain carries TRBV7-9 and TRBJ1-6; TRBD1 matches 7 bases. Looked up from germline, CDR1 is SEHNR and CDR2 is FQNEAQ (reference sequence). The CDR3 runs 13 residues. V shed 5 bases, J shed 7 bases, and the junction held 2 bases outside the gene matches. CDR3 nucleotide sequence: TGTGCCAGCAGCCTACAGGGGAATTCACCCCTCCACTTT. Protein: CASSLQGNSPLHF.

The CDR3: CASSIIYSNYGYTF. The CDR3 DNA reads as TGTGCCAGTAGTATAATATACAGCAACTATGGCTACACCTTC. The chain links TRBV19 to TRBJ1-2; D gene unclear. The germline gives CDR1 LNHDA, CDR2 SQIVND (reference sequence). The V end lost 2 bases, the J end lost 2 bases, and 9 bases lay between the germline ends. This CDR3 is built from 14 residues. Complete variable domain (other parts from reference TRBV19 and TRBJ1-2): DGGITQSPKYLFRKEGQNVTLSCEQNLNHDAMYWYRQDPGQGLRLIYYSQIVNDFQKGDIAEGYSVSREKKESFPLTVTSAQKNPTAFYLCASSIIYSNYGYTFGSGTRLTVV.

The rearrangement joins TRBV28 to TRBJ2-1; D gene ambiguous. Germline V gene sequence: CDR1 MDHEN, CDR2 SYDVKM. V dropped 3 bases and J dropped 6 bases, with 6 bases sitting between them. The CDR3 extends over 12 amino acids. CDR3 bases: TGTGCCAGCAGTTTTGCAGTCAATGAGCAGTTCTTC. Its translation is CASSFAVNEQFF.

The rearrangement links TRBV15 to TRBJ2-1, with TRBD2 as a possible D gene (7 bases). Trimming took 5 bases from V and 3 from J, leaving 17 bases between them. This CDR3 is built from 16 residues. Looked up from germline, CDR1 is LNHNV and CDR2 is YYDKDF (reference sequence). The CDR3 DNA is TGTGCCACCAGCGGGGGGGTGACAGGAGGCTACAATGAGCAGTTCTTC. It yields the protein CATSGGVTGGYNEQFF.

The chain uses TRBV6-6 and TRBJ1-1; possibly TRBD1 for D (5 bases). Germline loops: CDR1 MNHNY, CDR2 SVGAGI (reference sequence). This CDR3 has 15 residues. Trimming took off 0 bases at V and 0 bases at J, with 8 bases between the two ends. CDR3 DNA: TGTGCCAGCAGTTACTCGGGGGGGTTGAACACTGAAGCTTTCTTT. This translates into CASSYSGGLNTEAFF.

The chain recombines TRBV7-3 with TRBJ2-2; no definite D call. CDR3 length: 15 amino acids. Germline V gene sequence: CDR1 SGHTA, CDR2 FQGTGA. Trimming stripped 1 base from V and 1 base from J, with 7 bases between. CDR3 bases: TGTGCCAGCAGCTTAAACCGTAGGAACACCGGGGAGCTGTTTTTT. As protein: CASSLNRRNTGELFF.

As concerns this clone: The same CDR3 is also encoded by other DNA sequences in this sample. The chain has TRBV18 and TRBJ2-1; TRBD2 matches 8 bases. V lost 2 bases to trimming and J lost 3 bases; unmatched junction nucleotides: 6. The CDR3 has 16 residues. CDR1 KGHSH and CDR2 LQKENI come from the germline V gene. The CDR3 DNA reads as TGTGCCAGCTCACCAGGGGGAGCGGGGGTCTACAATGAGCAGTTCTTC. It yields the protein CASSPGGAGVYNEQFF.

This chain uses TRBV6-5 with TRBJ1-1, with 10 nucleotides matching TRBD1. The CDR3 has 15 residues. Germline loops: CDR1 MNHEY, CDR2 SVGAGI. Trimming removed 5 bases from V and 11 bases from J; junction bases left unmatched: 14. CDR3 coding DNA: TGTGCCAGCAGTAAGCCCGGGACAGGGGCCTCAGGGGCTTTCTTT. Amino acid sequence: CASSKPGTGASGAFF.

The CDR3 reads CASGPGQGPTDTQYF. The CDR3 bases are TGTGCTAGTGGTCCGGGACAGGGGCCCACAGATACGCAGTATTTT. The chain employs TRBV12-5 and TRBJ2-3, with 10 bases that match TRBD1. CDR1 is LGHNT and CDR2 is FRNRAP in the germline V gene. Losses at the gene ends were 5 bases for V and 2 bases for J; bases not matched to a gene: 4. CDR3 length: 15 amino acids.

The V call is TRBV5-1, the J call TRBJ1-1; TRBD1 agrees at 10 bases. The CDR3 sequence is 17 residues long. Trimming removed 0 bases from V and 6 bases from J; junction bases left unmatched: 11. Germline CDR1 reads SGHRS; CDR2 reads YFSETQ. In DNA, the CDR3 is TGCGCCAGCAGCTTGGCGATACCCCCAGGACAGGGGGCTGAAGCTTTCTTT. This gives the protein CASSLAIPPGQGAEAFF.

The genes are TRBV15 and TRBJ1-2; possibly TRBD1 for D (6 bases). The V end lost 5 bases, the J end lost 2 bases, and 9 bases lay between the germline ends. Germline-derived CDR1 and CDR2 are LNHNV and YYDKDF (reference sequence). This CDR3 has 13 amino acids. The CDR3 DNA is TGTGCCACCAGCCTGACAGGAAACTATGGCTACACCTTC. Its protein is CATSLTGNYGYTF.

DNA of the CDR3: TGTGCCATCAGTGTCCCTGCGGGAGGCGGGGAGCTGTTTTTT. It codes for CAISVPAGGGELFF. The chain is built from TRBV10-3 and TRBJ2-2; 8 nucleotides match TRBD2. V gave up 4 bases and J gave up 7 bases; unmatched junction bases: 5. CDR1 is ENHRY, CDR2 SYGVKD, per germline. The CDR3 extends over 14 amino acids.

Here the CDR3 reads CASSSMGGTKTQYF. CDR3 nucleotides: TGCGCCAGCAGCTCCATGGGGGGGACAAAGACCCAGTACTTC. The chain uses TRBV5-1 and TRBJ2-5; possibly TRBD2 for D (7 bases). Germline CDR1 is SGHRS and CDR2 is YFSETQ. The CDR3 totals 14 residues. V lost 3 bases to trimming and J lost 6 bases, with 15 bases between them.

This chain uses TRBV9 with TRBJ2-7, with D perhaps matching TRBD1 (6 bases). The germline V gene encodes CDR1 SGDLS and CDR2 YYNGEE. The V end was cut by 0 bases, the J end by 2 bases, with 9 bases between. The CDR3 has 14 residues. The CDR3 DNA follows: TGTGCCAGCAGCGTAGCTGCAGGGGCCTACGAGCAGTACTTC. This translates into CASSVAAGAYEQYF.

The chain recombines TRBV7-8 with TRBJ1-1, with D perhaps matching TRBD1 (5 bases). Trimming stripped 4 bases from V and 7 bases from J, with 7 bases between. The CDR3 runs 11 residues. Germline V lookup: CDR1 SGHVS, CDR2 FQNEAQ. In DNA, the CDR3 is TGTGCCAGCAGCTCAGGGATTGAAGCTTTCTTT. It is translated as CASSSGIEAFF.

The table lists this clone with a few counts. This sequence joins TRBV5-1 and TRBJ1-5, with 8 bases matching TRBD1. The V and J ends lost 4 bases and 7 bases, in that order; junction bases with no gene match: 4. CDR1 and CDR2 (germline): SGHRS, YFSETQ. There are 13 residues in the CDR3. CDR3 protein: CASSQGAGQPQHF. Written as DNA, the CDR3 is TGCGCCAGCAGCCAGGGGGCAGGACAGCCCCAGCATTTT.